Below, 19 T cell receptor beta chains from the same sample are listed, as sequenced in a study of T cell responses to AZD1222 COVID-19 vaccine. Assay: immunoSEQ multiplex PCR; the TCRdb copy retains only in-frame clones and omits some. The sample has around 110,000 clones, roughly 90% seen once. The sequenced sample was peripheral blood, obtained on day 0 of AZD1222 vaccination. The receptors stem from an adult in good health.

A single count supports this clone. The chain links TRBV28 to TRBJ1-1; D gene ambiguous. This CDR3 comprises 12 residues. CDR1 is MDHEN and CDR2 is SYDVKM in the germline V gene. V was trimmed by 6 bases and J by 7 bases, leaving 12 bases between them. The CDR3: CASSLPRLEAFF. In DNA form, the CDR3 reads TGTGCCAGCAGCCTCCCAAGACTTGAAGCTTTCTTT.

The table lists this clone with a count of one. This rearrangement joins TRBV3-1 (or the pseudogene TRBV3-2) to TRBJ1-3, with unresolved D. The CDR3 extends over 15 amino acids. From germline, CDR1 is LGHDT and CDR2 YNNKEL (reference sequence). Trimming took off 3 bases at V and 0 bases at J, with 9 bases between the two ends. For the CDR3, the DNA is TGTGCCAGCAGCCAGAGCTCCCTCTCTGGAAACACCATATATTTT. Its translation is CASSQSSLSGNTIYF.

V usage is TRBV11-1 and J usage is TRBJ2-1; 8 bases are shared with TRBD1. The J segment lost 4 bases and the V segment lost 1 base, leaving 6 bases of the junction unmatched. Germline V lookup: CDR1 SGHAT, CDR2 FQDESV (reference sequence). This CDR3 comprises 16 residues. CDR3 loop: CASSLEGRGPYNEQFF. CDR3 nucleotide sequence: TGTGCCAGCAGCTTAGAGGGCAGGGGGCCGTACAATGAGCAGTTCTTC.

The V call is TRBV6-5, the J call TRBJ2-2; D gene ambiguous. Germline-derived CDR1 and CDR2 are MNHEY and SVGAGI. V was pared by 4 bases and J by 5 bases, with 11 bases between. The CDR3 contains 14 residues. CDR3 DNA sequence: TGTGCCAGCAGTTCACGCGTTATAACCGGGGAGCTGTTTTTT. Translating gives CASSSRVITGELFF.

The V and J genes are TRBV20-1 and TRBJ1-5; D is ambiguous. V was clipped by 3 bases and J by 0 bases, with 9 bases between them. The CDR3 contains 14 residues. Germline V lookup: CDR1 DFQATT, CDR2 SNEGSKA (reference sequence). The CDR3, as DNA: TGCAGTGCTAGTGCCGGGATTAGCAATCAGCCCCAGCATTTT. Its translation is CSASAGISNQPQHF.

The chain has TRBV5-1 and TRBJ1-5; 7 bases are shared with TRBD1. In germline, CDR1 is SGHRS, CDR2 YFSETQ. CDR3 length: 18 residues. V shed 1 base, J shed 7 bases, and the junction held 17 bases outside the gene matches. The CDR3 protein is CASSLTVQGPGMPQPQHF. CDR3 in DNA: TGCGCCAGCAGCTTGACGGTACAGGGGCCCGGGATGCCCCAGCCCCAGCATTTT.

The chain is built from TRBV12-3 or TRBV12-4 and TRBJ1-1; no firm D call. The CDR3 has 12 amino acids. V lost 3 bases, J lost 1 base, and 3 bases lay in between. CDR3 loop: CASSFQNTEAFF. The CDR3, as DNA: TGTGCCAGCAGTTTCCAGAACACTGAAGCTTTCTTT.

The genes are TRBV7-2 and TRBJ2-5; weak D call: TRBD1 (6 bases). In germline, CDR1 is SGHTA, CDR2 FQGNSA. Trimming took off 2 bases at V and 5 bases at J, with 21 bases between the two ends. This CDR3 comprises 17 residues. The DNA for the CDR3 is TGTGCCAGCAGCTTAAGTTCGTCCAGGGGCGTAGGGGAGACCCAGTACTTC. It codes for CASSLSSSRGVGETQYF.

This chain links TRBV4-1 with TRBJ2-3, with D tentatively TRBD1 (6 bases). Germline CDR1 is MGHRA and CDR2 is YSYEKL. V was pared by 6 bases and J by 1 base, with 11 bases between. CDR3 length equals 14 residues. CDR3 amino acids: CASRRTVRTDTQYF. The CDR3 DNA reads as TGCGCCAGCAGAAGGACAGTCCGCACAGATACGCAGTATTTT.

V gene TRBV27 combines with J gene TRBJ2-3, with unresolved D. Trimming removed 6 bases at V and 2 bases at J, with 9 bases between. The CDR3 runs 13 residues. The germline gives CDR1 MNHEY, CDR2 SMNVEV (reference sequence). The CDR3 region is CASRAANTDTQYF. The CDR3 nucleotides are TGTGCCAGCAGGGCTGCTAACACAGATACGCAGTATTTT.

This chain's CDR3 is CASSYSPGLRTEAFF. CDR3 DNA: TGTGCCAGCAGTTACTCGCCAGGGCTGCGCACTGAAGCTTTCTTT. The chain recombines TRBV6-5 with TRBJ1-1, with D perhaps TRBD1 (5 bases). The CDR3 length is 15 residues. Trimming removed 0 bases at V and 4 bases at J, with 12 bases between. Germline V lookup: CDR1 MNHEY, CDR2 SVGAGI.

This CDR3 reads CSARQTSNYGYTF. The CDR3 DNA follows: TGCAGCGCCCGACAGACGAGTAACTATGGCTACACCTTC. The J gene is TRBJ1-2, the V gene TRBV29-1; possible D gene TRBD1, 5 bases. CDR3 length equals 13 residues. Trimming removed 7 bases at V and 1 base at J, with 13 bases between. CDR1 SQVTM and CDR2 ANQGSEA come from the germline V gene. The complete variable domain, with remaining parts taken from reference TRBV29-1 and TRBJ1-2, reads SAVISQKPSRDICQRGTSLTIQCQVDSQVTMMFWYRQQPGQSLTLIATANQGSEATYESGFVIDKFPISRPNLTFSTLTVSNMSPEDSSIYLCSARQTSNYGYTFGSGTRLTVV.

The sample holds a few counts of this clone. The chain uses TRBV5-1 and TRBJ2-1, with 12 bases fitting TRBD1. The CDR3 is 17 residues long. The junction had 6 bases not matched to a gene; V was cut back by 4 bases and J by 1 base. The germline V gene has CDR1 SGHRS and CDR2 YFSETQ. CDR3 region: CASSTGTGGDSYNEQFF. The CDR3 DNA sequence: TGCGCCAGCAGCACCGGGACAGGGGGCGATTCCTACAATGAGCAGTTCTTC.

This rearrangement joins TRBV25-1 to TRBJ2-6, with D tentatively TRBD2 (6 bases). Trimming cost V 3 bases and J 4 bases, with 10 bases left between them. This CDR3 is 15 amino acids long. Germline assignment: CDR1 MGHDK and CDR2 SYGVNS. CDR3 loop: CASSEGLAGANVLTF. The CDR3 nucleotides are TGTGCCAGCAGTGAGGGACTTGCAGGGGCCAACGTCCTGACTTTC.

In this sample, this clone turned up once. This CDR3 is CASSLVQGTDTQYF. For the CDR3, the DNA is TGTGCCAGCAGCTTGGTTCAGGGCACAGATACGCAGTATTTT. The chain has TRBV5-5 and TRBJ2-3; D gene ambiguous. This CDR3 spans 14 amino acids. Germline CDR1 is SGHKS and CDR2 is YYEKEE (reference sequence). With 0 bases removed from V and 1 base from J, the gap between germline ends came to 6 bases.

V is TRBV18 and J is TRBJ2-3; 12 nucleotides match TRBD2. V was pared by 6 bases and J by 11 bases, with 18 bases of the junction left unmatched. Germline CDR1 is KGHSH and CDR2 is LQKENI. This CDR3 has 17 residues. CDR3 sequence: CASSQRGTSGLLGEQYF. Here the CDR3 DNA reads TGTGCCAGCTCCCAACGGGGGACTAGCGGGCTTTTAGGAGAGCAGTATTTT.

The V and J genes are TRBV5-1 and TRBJ1-4, with a tentative D call TRBD1 (5 bases). V shed 1 base and J shed 8 bases, with 12 bases lying between them. The CDR3 length is 14 residues. Per the germline V gene, CDR1 is SGHRS and CDR2 is YFSETQ. CDR3 DNA sequence: TGCGCCAGCAGCTTGAAAGGGGAACACGAAAAACTGTTTTTT. Amino acid sequence: CASSLKGEHEKLFF.

The V gene is TRBV5-6, the J gene TRBJ1-5, with 7 bases identical to TRBD1. Germline CDR1 reads SGHDT; CDR2 reads YYEEEE. J lost 5 bases, V lost 3 bases, and 11 bases had no gene match. The CDR3 spans 16 residues. The CDR3 DNA follows: TGTGCCAGCAGCTCGACGCAGACAGGGTCTGATCAGCCCCAGCATTTT. Translated: CASSSTQTGSDQPQHF. Looking up the rest from reference TRBV5-6 and TRBJ1-5 gives the full variable domain: DAGVTQSPTHLIKTRGQQVTLRCSPKSGHDTVSWYQQALGQGPQFIFQYYEEEERQRGNFPDRFSGHQFPNYSSELNVNALLLGDSALYLCASSSTQTGSDQPQHFGDGTRLSIL.

This chain uses TRBV28 with TRBJ1-1, with D unclear. The CDR3 is made up of 15 amino acids. Looked up from germline, CDR1 is MDHEN and CDR2 is SYDVKM. Trimming left V 5 bases short and J 4 bases short, with 17 bases between. The CDR3 nucleotides read TGTGCCAGCAGTAAGGTAGCGCCGACGGGCACTGAAGCTTTCTTT. Translated: CASSKVAPTGTEAFF.